The 19 T cell receptor beta chains below were found in one sample sequenced in a study of cytomegalovirus exposure and HLA in healthy donors. PCR was performed using 60 Vbeta and 13 Jbeta primers. The assay was immunoSEQ multiplex PCR, and TCRdb's table has in-frame clones only and misses some. The sample includes roughly 190,000 clones, approximately 70% of them seen just once. The source material was PBMCs. The receptors derive from a woman aged 25-40 years in good health and CMV-seronegative.

V gene TRBV7-9 combines with J gene TRBJ1-5, with a weak D call TRBD1 (6 bases). V was clipped by 5 bases and J by 1 base, with 15 bases between them. The CDR3 consists of 16 residues. Germline values: CDR1 SEHNR, CDR2 FQNEAQ (reference sequence). The CDR3 coding sequence is TGTGCCAGCAGCCCAACCGGGACACTGAGCAATCAGCCCCAGCATTTT. Translating it yields CASSPTGTLSNQPQHF.

The rearrangement uses TRBV18 and TRBJ2-3, with 10 bases identical to TRBD1. Germline-derived CDR1 and CDR2 are KGHSH and LQKENI. J was trimmed by 4 bases and V by 6 bases; bases with no gene match: 4. There are 14 residues in the CDR3. Here the CDR3 DNA reads TGTGCCAGCTCCCGGACAGGGGGGGCAGATACGCAGTATTTT. It translates to CASSRTGGADTQYF.

The V and J genes are TRBV5-1 and TRBJ2-3, with D maybe TRBD1 (5 bases). With 4 bases removed from V and 6 bases from J, the gap between germline ends came to 18 bases. Germline CDR1 reads SGHRS; CDR2 reads YFSETQ. This CDR3 region has 15 residues. Here the CDR3 reads CASSRRTTGQDTQYF. CDR3 coding DNA: TGCGCCAGCAGCAGAAGGACAACAGGTCAGGATACGCAGTATTTT.

The rearrangement uses TRBV5-5 and TRBJ1-3; D gene ambiguous. The CDR3 consists of 14 residues. V was shortened by 4 bases and J by 0 bases, with 8 bases between the two germline ends. Germline CDR1 is SGHKS and CDR2 is YYEKEE (reference sequence). In DNA, the CDR3 is TGTGCCAGCAGCGACTTCTCCTCTGGAAACACCATATATTTT. Its translation is CASSDFSSGNTIYF.

This chain uses TRBV4-2 with TRBJ2-7; 8 positions match TRBD2. Germline values: CDR1 LGHNA, CDR2 YNFKEQ. This CDR3 spans 18 amino acids. J lost 4 bases, V lost 0 bases, and 14 bases had no gene match. The CDR3 reads CASSQEFVGRGAVYEQYF. The CDR3 DNA follows: TGTGCCAGCAGCCAAGAGTTCGTAGGGCGGGGGGCCGTTTACGAGCAGTACTTC.

V usage is TRBV7-9 and J usage is TRBJ2-7; 8 bases align to TRBD2. The germline V gene encodes CDR1 SEHNR and CDR2 FQNEAQ (reference sequence). This CDR3 region has 14 residues. Trimming took 5 bases from V and 4 from J; bases not matched to a gene: 7. The CDR3: CASSPLTSAYEQYF. CDR3 DNA: TGTGCCAGCAGCCCATTGACTAGCGCGTACGAGCAGTACTTC.

The chain has TRBV5-4 and TRBJ1-2, with TRBD1 matching 9 bases. The CDR3 extends over 14 amino acids. V lost 5 bases and J lost 6; bases outside the gene matches: 8. The V gene's germline CDR1 is SGHNT and CDR2 YYREEE (reference sequence). The CDR3: CASRTTGGWDGYTF. The DNA for the CDR3 is TGTGCCAGCAGGACGACAGGGGGTTGGGATGGCTACACCTTC. The full variable domain, in which reference TRBV5-4 and TRBJ1-2 provide the parts outside the CDR3, is ETGVTQSPTHLIKTRGQQVTLRCSSQSGHNTVSWYQQALGQGPQFIFQYYREEENGRGNFPPRFSGLQFPNYSSELNVNALELDDSALYLCASRTTGGWDGYTFGSGTRLTVV.

V is TRBV11-3 and J is TRBJ2-5; 11 bases match TRBD2. With V trimmed by 5 bases and J by 4 bases, 9 bases remained unmatched. This CDR3 has 16 residues. Germline lookup yields CDR1 SGHNT and CDR2 YENEEA. The CDR3 DNA sequence: TGTGCCAGCAGCCCCGGGACTAGCGGTATAGGAGAGACCCAGTACTTC. Amino acid sequence: CASSPGTSGIGETQYF.

The rearrangement joins TRBV18 to TRBJ2-1; D gene unclear. V was shortened by 5 bases and J by 12 bases, with 11 bases between the two germline ends. The germline CDR1 and CDR2 sequences are KGHSH and LQKENI. This CDR3 is built from 11 residues. DNA for the CDR3: TGTGCCAGCTCAGACACTGGATCGCAGTTCTTC. Translating it yields CASSDTGSQFF.

The chain combines TRBV15 with TRBJ2-2; 7 nucleotides match TRBD1. This CDR3 is built from 16 residues. V dropped 1 base and J dropped 6; count of bases not matched to a gene: 8. Germline assignment: CDR1 LNHNV and CDR2 YYDKDF (reference sequence). CDR3 residues: CATSRAPGGMAGELFF. The CDR3 region has the DNA TGTGCCACCAGCAGAGCCCCAGGGGGAATGGCCGGGGAGCTGTTTTTT.

The J gene is TRBJ2-3, the V gene TRBV7-2; D is ambiguous. V was shortened by 1 base and J by 6 bases, with 14 bases between the two germline ends. This CDR3 spans 15 amino acids. Germline CDR1 and CDR2: SGHTA and FQGNSA. The CDR3 sequence: CASSLGSLTRDTQYF. The CDR3 coding sequence is TGTGCCAGCAGCTTAGGGAGTCTCACGCGGGATACGCAGTATTTT.

The chain employs TRBV5-1 and TRBJ2-3; TRBD2 matches 8 bases. The CDR3 covers 17 residues. Germline V lookup: CDR1 SGHRS, CDR2 YFSETQ. Germline trimming cut 2 bases from V and 2 bases from J; bases unmatched to any gene: 10. The CDR3, as DNA: TGCGCCAGCAGCTTTAGTCCTAGCGGGTGGTACACAGATACGCAGTATTTT. Encoded protein: CASSFSPSGWYTDTQYF.

The chain links TRBV9 to TRBJ2-7; 7 bases are shared with TRBD1. Per germline, CDR1 SGDLS and CDR2 YYNGEE. The CDR3 spans 15 residues. Germline trimming cut 3 bases from V and 3 bases from J; bases unmatched to any gene: 9. DNA of the CDR3: TGTGCCAGCAGCGCTTCGACAGGGACGATCTACGAGCAGTACTTC. This codes for CASSASTGTIYEQYF. The full variable domain, with the rest looked up from reference TRBV9 and TRBJ2-7, is DSGVTQTPKHLITATGQRVTLRCSPRSGDLSVYWYQQSLDQGLQFLIQYYNGEERAKGNILERFSAQQFPDLHSELNLSSLELGDSALYFCASSASTGTIYEQYFGPGTRLTVT.

This chain links TRBV19 with TRBJ2-7; the match to TRBD2 covers 11 bases. V shed 1 base and J 2 bases; nucleotides not matched to a gene: 4. CDR1 is LNHDA and CDR2 is SQIVND in the germline V gene (reference sequence). The length of the CDR3 is 16 residues. The CDR3 DNA follows: TGTGCCAGTAGTATAGGACCTAGCGGGAGGACCTACGAGCAGTACTTC. Its protein product is CASSIGPSGRTYEQYF.

The chain recombines TRBV19 with TRBJ1-1; 7 bases match TRBD1. Germline lookup yields CDR1 LNHDA and CDR2 SQIVND (reference sequence). The CDR3 contains 16 residues. Trimming removed 7 bases from V and 7 bases from J; junction bases left unmatched: 18. The CDR3, as DNA: TGTGCCAGTACCTCCCCGGAGGGGGCGATGAAGAATGAAGCTTTCTTT. The encoded protein is CASTSPEGAMKNEAFF. The full variable domain, in which reference TRBV19 and TRBJ1-1 provide the parts outside the CDR3, is DGGITQSPKYLFRKEGQNVTLSCEQNLNHDAMYWYRQDPGQGLRLIYYSQIVNDFQKGDIAEGYSVSREKKESFPLTVTSAQKNPTAFYLCASTSPEGAMKNEAFFGQGTRLTVV.

The chain recombines TRBV7-7 with TRBJ2-5; weak D call: TRBD1 (6 bases). This CDR3 is built from 13 residues. V lost 5 bases and J 5 bases, leaving 12 bases between the germline ends. Germline CDR1 reads SSHAT; CDR2 reads FNYEAQ (reference sequence). The CDR3 nucleotides read TGTGCCAGCAGCAAACAGGGTCTTGAGACCCAGTACTTC. Encoded protein: CASSKQGLETQYF. The full variable domain, completed using reference TRBV7-7 and TRBJ2-5, is GAGVSQSPRYKVTKRGQDVTLRCDPISSHATLYWYQQALGQGPEFLTYFNYEAQPDKSGLPSDRFSAERPEGSISTLTIQRTEQRDSAMYRCASSKQGLETQYFGPGTRLLVL.

This clone was picked up one time. V gene TRBV4-3 combines with J gene TRBJ2-7; 9 bases fit TRBD2. Unmatched junction bases numbered 13, after V lost 1 base and J lost 3 bases. The CDR3 loop spans 18 amino acids. CDR1 LGHNA and CDR2 YSLEER come from the germline V gene. CDR3 nucleotide sequence: TGCGCCAGCAGCCAAGGGACAGGCAATAGCGGGAGTTTCTACGAGCAGTACTTC. Its translation is CASSQGTGNSGSFYEQYF.

The rearrangement uses TRBV7-2 and TRBJ2-1; maybe TRBD2 (6 bases). V was cut by 5 bases and J by 3 bases, with 11 bases left in between. This CDR3 comprises 14 residues. Germline-derived CDR1 and CDR2 are SGHTA and FQGNSA. DNA of the CDR3: TGTGCCAGCAGCCGGGACTCTGGCTACAATGAGCAGTTCTTC. Translated, it gives CASSRDSGYNEQFF.

The chain employs TRBV19 and TRBJ1-1; 7 bases are a match to TRBD1. CDR1 LNHDA and CDR2 SQIVND come from the germline V gene (reference sequence). The CDR3 loop spans 12 amino acids. The J segment lost 4 bases and the V segment lost 9 bases, leaving 5 bases of the junction unmatched. CDR3 nucleotides: TGTGCCAGCACCGGACAGGCCACTGAAGCTTTCTTT. Protein sequence: CASTGQATEAFF. Combining the CDR3 with reference TRBV19 and TRBJ1-1 gives the whole variable domain DGGITQSPKYLFRKEGQNVTLSCEQNLNHDAMYWYRQDPGQGLRLIYYSQIVNDFQKGDIAEGYSVSREKKESFPLTVTSAQKNPTAFYLCASTGQATEAFFGQGTRLTVV.